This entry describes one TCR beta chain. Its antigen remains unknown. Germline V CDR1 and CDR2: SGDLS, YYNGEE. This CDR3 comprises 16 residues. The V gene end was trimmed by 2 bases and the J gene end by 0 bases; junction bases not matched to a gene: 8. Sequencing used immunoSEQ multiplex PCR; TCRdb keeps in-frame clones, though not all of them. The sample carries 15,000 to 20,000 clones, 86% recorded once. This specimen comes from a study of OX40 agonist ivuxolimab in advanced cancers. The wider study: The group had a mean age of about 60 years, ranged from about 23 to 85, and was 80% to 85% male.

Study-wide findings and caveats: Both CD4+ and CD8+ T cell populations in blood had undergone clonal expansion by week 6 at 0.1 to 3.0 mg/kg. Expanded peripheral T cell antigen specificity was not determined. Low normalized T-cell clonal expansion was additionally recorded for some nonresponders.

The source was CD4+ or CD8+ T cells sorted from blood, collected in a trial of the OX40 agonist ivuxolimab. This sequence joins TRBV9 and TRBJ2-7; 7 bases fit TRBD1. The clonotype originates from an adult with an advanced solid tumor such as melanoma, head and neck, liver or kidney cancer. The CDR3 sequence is CASSVNAGGSSYEQYF. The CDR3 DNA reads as TGTGCCAGCAGCGTCAATGCAGGGGGAAGCTCCTACGAGCAGTACTTC.